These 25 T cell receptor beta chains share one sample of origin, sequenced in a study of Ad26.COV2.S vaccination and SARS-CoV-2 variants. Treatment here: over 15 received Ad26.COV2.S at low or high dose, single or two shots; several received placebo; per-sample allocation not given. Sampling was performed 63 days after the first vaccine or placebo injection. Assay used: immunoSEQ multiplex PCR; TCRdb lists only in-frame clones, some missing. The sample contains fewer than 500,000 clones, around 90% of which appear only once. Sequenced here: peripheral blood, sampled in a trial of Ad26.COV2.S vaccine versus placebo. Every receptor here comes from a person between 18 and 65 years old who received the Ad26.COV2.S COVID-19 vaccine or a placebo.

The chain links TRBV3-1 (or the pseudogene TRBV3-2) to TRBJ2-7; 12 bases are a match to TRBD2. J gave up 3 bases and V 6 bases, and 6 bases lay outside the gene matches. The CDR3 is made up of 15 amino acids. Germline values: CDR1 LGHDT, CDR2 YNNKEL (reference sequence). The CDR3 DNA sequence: TGTGCCAGCAGGCCGACTAGCGGGAGTGTCTACGAGCAGTACTTC. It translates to CASRPTSGSVYEQYF.

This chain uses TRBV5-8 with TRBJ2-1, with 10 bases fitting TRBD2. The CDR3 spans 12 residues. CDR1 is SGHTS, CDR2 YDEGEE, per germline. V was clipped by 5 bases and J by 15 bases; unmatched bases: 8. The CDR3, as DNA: TGTGCCAGCAGGTCTAGCGGGAGTGATCGGTTCTTC. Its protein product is CASRSSGSDRFF. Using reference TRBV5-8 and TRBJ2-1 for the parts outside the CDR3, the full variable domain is EAGVTQSPTHLIKTRGQQATLRCSPISGHTSVYWYQQALGLGLQFLLWYDEGEERNRGNFPPRFSGRQFPNYSSELNVNALELEDSALYLCASRSSGSDRFFGPGTRLTVL.

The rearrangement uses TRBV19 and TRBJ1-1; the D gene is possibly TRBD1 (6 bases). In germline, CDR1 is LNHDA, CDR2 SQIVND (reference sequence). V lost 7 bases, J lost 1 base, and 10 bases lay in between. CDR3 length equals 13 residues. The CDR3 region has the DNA TGTGCCAGTATCCCGGGACAGAACACTGAAGCTTTCTTT. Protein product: CASIPGQNTEAFF.

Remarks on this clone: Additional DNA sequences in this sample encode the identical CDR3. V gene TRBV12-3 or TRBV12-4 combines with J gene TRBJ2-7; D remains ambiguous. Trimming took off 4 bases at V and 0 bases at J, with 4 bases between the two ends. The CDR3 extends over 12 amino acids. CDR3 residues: CASSSDSYEQYF. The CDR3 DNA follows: TGTGCCAGCAGTTCAGACTCCTACGAGCAGTACTTC.

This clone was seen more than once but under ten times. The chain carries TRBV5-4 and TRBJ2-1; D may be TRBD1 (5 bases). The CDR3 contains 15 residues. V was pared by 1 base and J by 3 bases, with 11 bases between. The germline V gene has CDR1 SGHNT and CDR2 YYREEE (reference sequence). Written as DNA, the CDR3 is TGTGCCAGCAGCTTGAACGGGCAGGGCTACAATGAGCAGTTCTTC. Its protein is CASSLNGQGYNEQFF.

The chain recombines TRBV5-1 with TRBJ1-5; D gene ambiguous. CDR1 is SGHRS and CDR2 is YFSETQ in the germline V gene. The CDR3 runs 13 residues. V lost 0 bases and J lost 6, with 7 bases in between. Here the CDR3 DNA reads TGCGCCAGCAGCTTGGCCGATGGTCAGCCCCAGCATTTT. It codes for CASSLADGQPQHF.

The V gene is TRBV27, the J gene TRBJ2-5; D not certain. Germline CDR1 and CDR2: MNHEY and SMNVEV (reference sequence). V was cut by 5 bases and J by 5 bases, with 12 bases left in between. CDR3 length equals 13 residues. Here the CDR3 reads CASSPTTWETQYF. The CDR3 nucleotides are TGTGCCAGCAGTCCAACCACCTGGGAGACCCAGTACTTC.

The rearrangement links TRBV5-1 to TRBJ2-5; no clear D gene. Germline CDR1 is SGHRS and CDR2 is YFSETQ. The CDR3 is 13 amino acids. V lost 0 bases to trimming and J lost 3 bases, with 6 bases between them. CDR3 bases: TGCGCCAGCAGCTTGGATCTCGAAGAGACCCAGTACTTC. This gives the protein CASSLDLEETQYF. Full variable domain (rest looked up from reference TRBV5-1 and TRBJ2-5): KAGVTQTPRYLIKTRGQQVTLSCSPISGHRSVSWYQQTPGQGLQFLFEYFSETQRNKGNFPGRFSGRQFSNSRSEMNVSTLELGDSALYLCASSLDLEETQYFGPGTRLLVL.

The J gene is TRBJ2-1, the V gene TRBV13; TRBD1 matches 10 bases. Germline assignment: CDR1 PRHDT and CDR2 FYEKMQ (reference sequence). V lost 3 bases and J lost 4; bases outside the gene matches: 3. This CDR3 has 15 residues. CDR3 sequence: CASSLEGQGYNEQFF. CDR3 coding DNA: TGTGCCAGCAGCTTGGAGGGACAGGGGTACAATGAGCAGTTCTTC.

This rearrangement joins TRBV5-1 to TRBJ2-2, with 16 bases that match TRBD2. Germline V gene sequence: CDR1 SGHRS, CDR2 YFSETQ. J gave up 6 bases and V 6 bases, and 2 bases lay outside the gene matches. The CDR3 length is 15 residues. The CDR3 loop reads CASMGLAGGPGELFF. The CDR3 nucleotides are TGCGCCAGCATGGGACTAGCGGGAGGGCCCGGGGAGCTGTTTTTT.

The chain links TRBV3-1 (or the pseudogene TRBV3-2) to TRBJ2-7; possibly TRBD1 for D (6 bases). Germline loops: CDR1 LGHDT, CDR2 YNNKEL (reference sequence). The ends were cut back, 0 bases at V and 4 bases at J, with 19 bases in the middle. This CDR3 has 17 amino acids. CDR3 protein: CASSQDQGHHGVYEQYF. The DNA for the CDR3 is TGTGCCAGCAGCCAAGACCAGGGACATCATGGGGTGTACGAGCAGTACTTC.

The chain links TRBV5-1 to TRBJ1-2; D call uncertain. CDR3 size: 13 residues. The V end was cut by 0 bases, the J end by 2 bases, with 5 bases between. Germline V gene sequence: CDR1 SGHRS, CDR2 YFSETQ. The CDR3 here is CASSLEENYGYTF. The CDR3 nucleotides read TGCGCCAGCAGCTTGGAGGAAAACTATGGCTACACCTTC.

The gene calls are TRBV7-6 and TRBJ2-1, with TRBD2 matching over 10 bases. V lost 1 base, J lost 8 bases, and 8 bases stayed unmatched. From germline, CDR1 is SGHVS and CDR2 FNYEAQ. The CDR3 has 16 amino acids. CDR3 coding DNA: TGTGCCAGCAGCTTAGGGAGCGGGAGGGCAGCTGATGAGCAGTTCTTC. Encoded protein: CASSLGSGRAADEQFF.

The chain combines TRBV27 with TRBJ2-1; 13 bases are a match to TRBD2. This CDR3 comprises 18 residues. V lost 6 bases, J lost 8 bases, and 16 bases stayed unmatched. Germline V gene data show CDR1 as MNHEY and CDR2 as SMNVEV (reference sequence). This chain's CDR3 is CASSSGTGGLAGDDEQFF. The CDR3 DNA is TGTGCCAGCAGCTCCGGGACAGGAGGACTAGCGGGAGACGATGAGCAGTTCTTC.

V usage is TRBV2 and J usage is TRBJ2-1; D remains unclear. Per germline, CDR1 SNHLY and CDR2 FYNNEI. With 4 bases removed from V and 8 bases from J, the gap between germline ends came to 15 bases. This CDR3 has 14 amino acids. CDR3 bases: TGTGCCAGCAGTGCCCAACCTGCCTTCGATGAGCAGTTCTTC. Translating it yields CASSAQPAFDEQFF.

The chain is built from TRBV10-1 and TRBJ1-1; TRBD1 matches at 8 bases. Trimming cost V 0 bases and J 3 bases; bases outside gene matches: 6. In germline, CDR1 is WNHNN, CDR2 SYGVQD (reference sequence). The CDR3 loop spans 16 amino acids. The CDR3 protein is CASSESVGQGHTEAFF. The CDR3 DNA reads TGCGCCAGCAGTGAGTCGGTCGGACAGGGCCACACTGAAGCTTTCTTT.

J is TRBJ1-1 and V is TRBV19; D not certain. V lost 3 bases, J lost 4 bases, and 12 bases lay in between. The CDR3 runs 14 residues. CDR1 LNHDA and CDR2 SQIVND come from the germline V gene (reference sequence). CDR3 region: CASSMERAGTEAFF. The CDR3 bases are TGTGCCAGTAGTATGGAACGGGCGGGCACTGAAGCTTTCTTT.

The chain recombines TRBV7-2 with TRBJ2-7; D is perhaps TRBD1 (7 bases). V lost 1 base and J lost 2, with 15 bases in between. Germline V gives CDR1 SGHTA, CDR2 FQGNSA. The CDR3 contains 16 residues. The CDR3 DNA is TGTGCCAGCAGCTTAGTGGCAGGGGGGCCCACCTACGAGCAGTACTTC. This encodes CASSLVAGGPTYEQYF.

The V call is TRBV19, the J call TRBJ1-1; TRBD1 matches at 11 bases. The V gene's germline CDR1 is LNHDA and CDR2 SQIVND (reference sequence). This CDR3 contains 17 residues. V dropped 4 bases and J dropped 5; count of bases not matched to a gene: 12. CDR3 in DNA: TGTGCCAGTAGTAGTCACCGAAGGGACAGGGGGTCTACTGAAGCTTTCTTT. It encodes CASSSHRRDRGSTEAFF.

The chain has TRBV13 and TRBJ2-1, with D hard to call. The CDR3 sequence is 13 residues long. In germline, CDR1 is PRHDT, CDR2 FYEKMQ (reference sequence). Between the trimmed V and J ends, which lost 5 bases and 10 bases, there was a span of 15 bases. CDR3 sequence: CASSLTERWEQFF. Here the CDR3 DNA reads TGTGCCAGCAGCCTAACTGAAAGATGGGAGCAGTTCTTC.

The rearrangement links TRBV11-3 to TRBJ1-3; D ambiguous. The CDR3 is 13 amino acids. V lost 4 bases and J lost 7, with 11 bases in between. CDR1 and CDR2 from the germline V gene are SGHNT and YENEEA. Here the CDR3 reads CASSSDLVNTIYF. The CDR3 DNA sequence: TGTGCCAGCAGCTCCGACCTGGTGAACACCATATATTTT.

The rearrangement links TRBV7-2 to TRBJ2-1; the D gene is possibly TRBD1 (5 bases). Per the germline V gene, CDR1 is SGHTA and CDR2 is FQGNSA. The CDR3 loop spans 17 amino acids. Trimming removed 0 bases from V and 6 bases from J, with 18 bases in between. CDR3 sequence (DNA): TGTGCCAGCAGCTTAGCTTTTCGGCAGGGCTTGGGCAATGAGCAGTTCTTC. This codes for CASSLAFRQGLGNEQFF.

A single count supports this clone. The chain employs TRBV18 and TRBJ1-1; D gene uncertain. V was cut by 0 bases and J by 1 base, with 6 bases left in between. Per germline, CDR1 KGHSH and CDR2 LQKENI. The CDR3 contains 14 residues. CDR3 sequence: CASSPPNRNTEAFF. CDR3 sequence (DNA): TGTGCCAGCTCACCACCGAACAGGAACACTGAAGCTTTCTTT.

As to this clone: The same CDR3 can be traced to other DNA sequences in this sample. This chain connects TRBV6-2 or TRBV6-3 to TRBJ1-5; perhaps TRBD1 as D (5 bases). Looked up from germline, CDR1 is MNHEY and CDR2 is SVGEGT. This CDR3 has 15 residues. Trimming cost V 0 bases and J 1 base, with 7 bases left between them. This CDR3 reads CASSYSTGSNQPQHF. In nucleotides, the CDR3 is TGTGCCAGCAGTTACTCAACAGGCAGCAATCAGCCCCAGCATTTT.

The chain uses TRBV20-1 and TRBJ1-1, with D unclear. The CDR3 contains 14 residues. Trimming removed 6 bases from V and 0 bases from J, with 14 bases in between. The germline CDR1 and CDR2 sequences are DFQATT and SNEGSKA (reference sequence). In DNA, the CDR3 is TGCAGTGCCAGTCGGGGAAATATGAACACTGAAGCTTTCTTT. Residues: CSASRGNMNTEAFF.